This T cell receptor beta chain was found in a study of T cell repertoires in cytomegalovirus infection. Study background: Use of recently identified HLA-C-restricted and well-studied HLA-B-restricted CMV epitopes was part of the study. Signatures in public TCR beta sequences pointed to both CMV infection and matching HLA type. Whole-study findings and limits: Carriers of CMV plus the relevant HLA were identified by cumulative public TCR beta family frequency. HLA-C-restricted CMV clonotypes gave the most frequent clonotype in two of eight donors.

In regard to this clonotype: The antigen is not known.

This CDR3 region has 13 residues. V lost 6 bases to trimming and J lost 4 bases; unmatched junction nucleotides: 6. Germline assignment: CDR1 MNHEY and CDR2 SVGAGI. TCRdb itself ran the reads through MiXCR, one entry per CDR3 protein. Found here are fewer than 900,000 distinct CDR3 sequences, about 29% of them singletons; the top ten hold under 15%. The V and J genes are TRBV6-5 and TRBJ2-7; 7 positions match TRBD2. This receptor was identified in a human donor in good health (CMV status not recorded). Some clones in this sample may be carry-over from other donors' samples. This specimen consisted of cultured CD8+ T cells from PBMCs, obtained from culture after CMV antigen stimulation. In nucleotides, the CDR3 is TGTGCCAGCAGAGCGGGGCCGCATTACGAGCAGTACGTC. It codes for CASRAGPHYEQYV.